These 10 T cell receptor beta chains were all obtained from the same sample, sequenced in a study of Ad26.COV2.S vaccination and SARS-CoV-2 variants. Treatment indicated: 19 received Ad26.COV2.S at low or high dose, single or two shots; about 5 received placebo; per-sample allocation not given. Sampling was performed 63 days after the first vaccine or placebo injection. Some clones are missing from TCRdb's copy, which holds only in-frame ones; the method was immunoSEQ multiplex PCR. The data hold hundreds of thousands of clones, with roughly 90% observed a single time. The sequences come from peripheral blood, collected in a trial of Ad26.COV2.S vaccine versus placebo. Every receptor here comes from a person between 18 and 65 years old who received the Ad26.COV2.S COVID-19 vaccine or a placebo.

V usage is TRBV3-1 (or the pseudogene TRBV3-2) and J usage is TRBJ2-2; 15 bases match TRBD2. The V gene end was trimmed by 4 bases and the J gene end by 6 bases; junction bases not matched to a gene: 3. The CDR3 is 16 residues long. CDR1 is LGHDT and CDR2 is YNNKEL in the germline V gene (reference sequence). CDR3 loop: CASSPGLAGGAGELFF. CDR3 coding DNA: TGTGCCAGCAGCCCAGGACTAGCGGGAGGGGCCGGGGAGCTGTTTTTT.

The chain is built from TRBV7-3 and TRBJ2-2; 15 bases fit TRBD2. J was trimmed by 3 bases and V by 5 bases; bases with no gene match: 10. The CDR3 is made up of 19 amino acids. Per germline, CDR1 SGHTA and CDR2 FQGTGA. CDR3: CASSGKGLAGGGYTGELFF. DNA for the CDR3: TGTGCCAGCAGCGGGAAGGGACTAGCGGGAGGCGGGTACACCGGGGAGCTGTTTTTT.

This clone was picked up a small number of times. This chain connects TRBV6-1 to TRBJ2-7; D might be TRBD1 (6 bases). The V gene lost 5 bases and the J gene lost 3 bases, with 14 bases spanning the gap. This CDR3 spans 14 amino acids. Looked up from germline, CDR1 is MNHNS and CDR2 is SASEGT. CDR3 in amino acids: CASSSRGPNYEQYF. The CDR3 region has the DNA TGTGCCAGCAGTTCCAGGGGACCCAACTACGAGCAGTACTTC.

CDR3 sequence reads: CASSTTGLVIYEQFF. The CDR3 bases are TGTGCCAGCAGTACCACGGGACTAGTGATCTATGAGCAGTTCTTC. This chain joins TRBV27 and TRBJ2-1; TRBD2 matches at 8 bases. The CDR3 has 15 residues. CDR1 and CDR2 from the germline V gene are MNHEY and SMNVEV (reference sequence). V lost 5 bases to trimming and J lost 8 bases; unmatched junction nucleotides: 11.

The rearrangement joins TRBV7-2 to TRBJ1-1; no clear D. CDR3 length: 13 amino acids. Trimming took 4 bases from V and 0 from J, leaving 6 bases between them. Germline CDR1 and CDR2: SGHTA and FQGNSA. The CDR3 coding sequence is TGTGCCAGCAGCTACTCACTGAACACTGAAGCTTTCTTT. This codes for CASSYSLNTEAFF.

The CDR3 loop reads CASRKQGGNEKLFF. The CDR3, as DNA: TGTGCCAGCAGAAAACAGGGCGGTAATGAAAAACTGTTTTTT. The chain uses TRBV6-6 and TRBJ1-4, with D tentatively TRBD1 (6 bases). V was clipped by 6 bases and J by 4 bases, with 12 bases between them. There are 14 residues in the CDR3. Germline CDR1 MNHNY, CDR2 SVGAGI (reference sequence).

The J gene is TRBJ2-3, the V gene TRBV5-3; D perhaps matches TRBD1 (6 bases). TRBV5-3 is annotated as an ORF whose role is uncertain. The length of the CDR3 is 12 residues. Trimming pared 4 bases from V and 6 bases from J, leaving 9 bases between. The CDR3 region has the DNA TGTGCCAGAAGCCCGAGGGGGGATACGCAGTATTTT. As protein: CARSPRGDTQYF.

The chain carries TRBV6-5 and TRBJ2-1; TRBD2 is a possible D gene (7 bases). Per germline, CDR1 MNHEY and CDR2 SVGAGI. V shed 5 bases and J shed 2 bases, with 13 bases lying between them. CDR3 length: 15 residues. CDR3 nucleotides: TGTGCCAGCAGTCTCGACGGGGGGCCCTACAATGAGCAGTTCTTC. Its translation: CASSLDGGPYNEQFF.

The rearrangement joins TRBV6-5 to TRBJ1-5; TRBD1 agrees at 7 bases. There are 14 residues in the CDR3. The J segment lost 6 bases and the V segment lost 8 bases, leaving 10 bases of the junction unmatched. CDR1 and CDR2 from the germline V gene are MNHEY and SVGAGI. The CDR3 loop is CASGRQGVGQPQHF. CDR3 nucleotide sequence: TGTGCCAGCGGCCGACAGGGCGTAGGTCAGCCCCAGCATTTT.

The genes are TRBV10-1 and TRBJ1-1, with D possibly being TRBD1 (6 bases). The germline V gene has CDR1 WNHNN and CDR2 SYGVQD (reference sequence). The CDR3 covers 15 residues. Trimming left V 6 bases short and J 1 base short, with 15 bases between. For the CDR3, the DNA is TGCGCCAGCAGCCCTTACAGGGCCGGGAACACTGAAGCTTTCTTT. Amino acid sequence: CASSPYRAGNTEAFF.